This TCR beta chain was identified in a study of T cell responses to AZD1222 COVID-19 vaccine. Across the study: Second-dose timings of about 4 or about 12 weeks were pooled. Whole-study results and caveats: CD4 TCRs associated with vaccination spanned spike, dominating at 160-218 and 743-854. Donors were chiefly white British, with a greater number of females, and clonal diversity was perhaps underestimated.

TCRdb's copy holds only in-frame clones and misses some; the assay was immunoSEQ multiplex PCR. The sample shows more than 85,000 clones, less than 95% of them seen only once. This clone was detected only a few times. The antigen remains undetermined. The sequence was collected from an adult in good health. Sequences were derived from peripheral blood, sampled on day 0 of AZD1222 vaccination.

CDR3 sequence reads: CASTRTVQVSGNTIYF. The CDR3, as DNA: TGCGCCAGCACCAGGACAGTCCAGGTCTCTGGAAACACCATATATTTT. V is TRBV10-2 and J is TRBJ1-3, with D perhaps matching TRBD1 (6 bases). Trimming removed 7 bases at V and 0 bases at J, with 16 bases between. The CDR3 consists of 16 residues. The germline V gene has CDR1 WSHSY and CDR2 SAAADI.